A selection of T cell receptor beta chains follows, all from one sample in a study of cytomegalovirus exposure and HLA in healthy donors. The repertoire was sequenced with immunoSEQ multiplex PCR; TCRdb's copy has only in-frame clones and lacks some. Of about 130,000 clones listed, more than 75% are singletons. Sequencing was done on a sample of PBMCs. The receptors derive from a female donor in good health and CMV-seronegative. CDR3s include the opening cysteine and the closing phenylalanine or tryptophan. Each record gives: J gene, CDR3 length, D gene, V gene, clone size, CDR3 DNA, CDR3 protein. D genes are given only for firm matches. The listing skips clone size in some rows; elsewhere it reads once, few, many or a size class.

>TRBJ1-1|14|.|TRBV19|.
TGTGCCAGTAGTAACCGGGCCCGAGGGACTGAAGCTTTCTTT
CASSNRARGTEAFF
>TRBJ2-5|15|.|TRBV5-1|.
TGCGCCAGCAGCCGGGGGACAGTTAGTGGAGAGACCCAGTACTTC
CASSRGTVSGETQYF
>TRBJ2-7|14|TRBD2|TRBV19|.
TGTGCCAGTAGTAGAAGGACTAGCGAGTACGAGCAGTACTTC
CASSRRTSEYEQYF
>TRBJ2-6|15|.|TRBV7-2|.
TGTGCCAGCAGCCTCAGAAGCTCTGGGGCCAACGTCCTGACTTTC
CASSLRSSGANVLTF
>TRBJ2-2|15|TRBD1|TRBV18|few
TGTGCCAGCTCACCACGGACAGGCGGCACCGGGGAGCTGTTTTTT
CASSPRTGGTGELFF
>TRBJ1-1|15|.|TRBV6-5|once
TGTGCCAGCAGTTACAGCAACAGGAGGAACACTGAAGCTTTCTTT
CASSYSNRRNTEAFF
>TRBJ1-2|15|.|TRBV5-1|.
TGCGCCAGCAGCTTGGGCTCCCGAGTGGACTATGGCTACACCTTC
CASSLGSRVDYGYTF
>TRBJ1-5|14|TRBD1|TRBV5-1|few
TGCGCCAGCAGCTTGGTTGCAGGGGGTCAGCCCCAGCATTTT
CASSLVAGGQPQHF
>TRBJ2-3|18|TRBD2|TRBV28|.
TGTGCCAGCAGTTTTGGTTATGGACTAGCGGGCTCCACAGATACGCAGTATTTT
CASSFGYGLAGSTDTQYF
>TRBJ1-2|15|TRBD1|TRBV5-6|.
TGTGCCAGCAGCTTCCCGACAGGGGAGGTGAAGGGCTACACCTTC
CASSFPTGEVKGYTF
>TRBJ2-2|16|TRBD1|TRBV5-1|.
TGCGCCAGCAGCCCCCGAGGGACAGGGTACACCGGGGAGCTGTTTTTT
CASSPRGTGYTGELFF
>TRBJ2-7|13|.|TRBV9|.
TGTGCCAGCAGCAACTCCTGGCGGGACGAGCAGTACTTC
CASSNSWRDEQYF
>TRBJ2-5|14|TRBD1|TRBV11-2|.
TGTGCCAGCAGCTTAGTGACAGGGGTCGAGACCCAGTACTTC
CASSLVTGVETQYF
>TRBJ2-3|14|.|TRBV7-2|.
TGTGCCAGCAGCTTCCCTCGACTAGCAGATACGCAGTATTTT
CASSFPRLADTQYF
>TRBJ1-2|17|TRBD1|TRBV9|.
TGTGCCAGCAGCGCCCGATCCCGGGGACAGGGAGGTGATGGCTACACCTTC
CASSARSRGQGGDGYTF
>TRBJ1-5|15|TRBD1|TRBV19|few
TGTGCGTCGCGACAGGGGTCCTATAGCAATCAGCCCCAGCATTTT
CASRQGSYSNQPQHF
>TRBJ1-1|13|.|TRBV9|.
TGTGCCAGCAGCTCTGGCTGGAGGACTGAAGCTTTCTTT
CASSSGWRTEAFF